The T cell receptor (beta chain) described here comes from a study of ipilimumab plus nivolumab after autologous stem cell transplantation. Whole-study results and caveats: Authors suggest TCR repertoire, Treg phenotype and gut microbiota support further study.

Clones were sequenced by immunoSEQ multiplex PCR, and TCRdb holds only the in-frame ones, with some missing. The sample shows about 47,000 clones, 70% to 90% of them seen only once. Concerning this clone: What it binds is not known.

This CDR3 contains 12 residues. The germline gives CDR1 MDHEN, CDR2 SYDVKM. Starting 14 to 28 days after autologous transplant, ipilimumab 1 mg/kg was given. Dosing: nivolumab 3 mg/kg IV, weeks 1, 4, 7, 10, then every two weeks to week 26. The receptor was isolated from a male donor with multiple myeloma. The sample consisted of PBMCs, taken in a trial of ipilimumab plus nivolumab as post-transplant consolidation. J is TRBJ2-5 and V is TRBV28; D is unclear. TRBJ2-7 matches the DNA end more closely, so the J call is doubtful. CDR3 loop: CASSRAGYEQYF. The CDR3 DNA reads as TGTGCCAGCAGTCGGGCCGGCTACGAGCAGTACTTC.